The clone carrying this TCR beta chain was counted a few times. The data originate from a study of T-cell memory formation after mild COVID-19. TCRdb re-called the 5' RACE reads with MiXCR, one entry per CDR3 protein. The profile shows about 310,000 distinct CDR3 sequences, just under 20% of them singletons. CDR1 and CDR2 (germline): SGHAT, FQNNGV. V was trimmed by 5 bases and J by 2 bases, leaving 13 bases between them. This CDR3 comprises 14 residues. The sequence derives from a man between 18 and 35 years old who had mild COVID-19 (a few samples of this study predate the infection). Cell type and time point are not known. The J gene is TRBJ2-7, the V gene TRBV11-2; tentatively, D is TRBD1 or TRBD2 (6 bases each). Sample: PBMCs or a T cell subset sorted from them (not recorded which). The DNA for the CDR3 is TGTGCCAGCAGCACCCGGGGGACAACCTACGAGCAGTACTTC. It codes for CASSTRGTTYEQYF. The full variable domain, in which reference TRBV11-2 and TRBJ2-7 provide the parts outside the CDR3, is EAGVAQSPRYKIIEKRQSVAFWCNPISGHATLYWYQQILGQGPKLLIQFQNNGVVDDSQLPKDRFSAERLKGVDSTLKIQPAKLEDSAVYLCASSTRGTTYEQYFGPGTRLTVT.